This TCR beta chain was sequenced in a study of T cell changes during pregnancy in multiple sclerosis. The table came from immunoSEQ multiplex PCR; TCRdb's copy has only in-frame clones and leaves some out. The sample records about 72,000 clones, 75% to 95% being singletons. The CDR3 covers 16 residues. V shed 0 bases and J 9 bases; nucleotides not matched to a gene: 7. The germline V gene has CDR1 LNHNV and CDR2 YYDKDF (reference sequence). The sequence was obtained from a female donor with multiple sclerosis, enrolled in a pregnancy study. The sample here was peripheral blood, taken in the second trimester of pregnancy. This chain connects TRBV15 to TRBJ2-1; 11 bases map to TRBD2. The CDR3 DNA reads TGTGCCACCAGCAGAGATCCCCTAGCGGGGGGTCTTGAGCAGTTCTTC. The encoded protein is CATSRDPLAGGLEQFF.